The clone carrying this T cell receptor beta chain was counted only a few times. What it recognizes is unknown. The data were obtained in a study of beta chain features in type 1 diabetes. In the study overall: All samples combined gave 95 million to 130 million sorted cells for examination. Overall study findings and caveats: The naive, central memory and Treg TCRB repertoires looked more alike in patients than they did in healthy donors. Significant though moderate, a shortening of TCRB CDR3s appeared in all four CD4+ subsets of Type 1 diabetes patients. Resolution of whether HLA type affects TCRB rearrangement was not achieved here.

All of the isolated RNA was reverse transcribed, so expressed TCRB transcripts were sequenced. Generated by immunoSEQ multiplex PCR, the TCRdb table keeps only in-frame clones and is missing some. The sample records 550,000 to 850,000 clones, under 15% being singletons. Germline assignment: CDR1 PRHDT and CDR2 FYEKMQ (reference sequence). The CDR3 has 15 residues. The V end was cut by 3 bases, the J end by 8 bases, with 19 bases between. The chain joins TRBV13 to TRBJ1-2; D gene unclear. The specimen sequenced was naive CD4+ T cells from blood. This clonotype was obtained from a man between 18 and 35 years old with type 1 diabetes. Written as DNA, the CDR3 is TGTGCCAGCAGCTTGCGGACGGCGGTAATGGGAGGCTACACCTTC. Its protein is CASSLRTAVMGGYTF.